These 11 T cell receptor beta chains share one sample of origin, sequenced in a study of Graves' ophthalmopathy and Graves' hyperthyroidism. Using RNA transcripts, the TCR beta CDR3 regions were amplified. Following a first-round RT-PCR that used HTBI primers, a second-round multiplex PCR was carried out. A single record per CDR3 protein comes from TCRdb applying MiXCR to the multiplex PCR reads. Of 450,000 or so distinct CDR3 sequences listed, about an eighth are singletons. Sequenced: blood. The origin of the receptors is a woman aged 25 to 39 with Graves' ophthalmopathy.

V and J are TRBV5-5 and TRBJ1-5; no clear D. The germline V and J ends were trimmed by 4 bases and 7 bases, with 12 bases remaining between them. Germline V CDR1 and CDR2: SGHKS, YYEKEE (reference sequence). The CDR3 runs 13 residues. CDR3: CASSRSHGQPQHF. CDR3 nucleotide sequence: TGTGCCAGCAGCCGGAGCCACGGACAGCCCCAGCATTTT.

Many counts were recorded for this clonotype. The chain couples TRBV27 to TRBJ1-1; 8 bases line up with TRBD1. J lost 0 bases, V lost 8 bases, and 5 bases had no gene match. Germline values: CDR1 MNHEY, CDR2 SMNVEV (reference sequence). The CDR3 runs to 14 residues. CDR3 bases: TGTGCCAGCTTACCAGGGGGCATGAACACTGAAGCTTTCTTT. It specifies CASLPGGMNTEAFF.

The V gene is TRBV6-1, the J gene TRBJ1-2, with D uncertain. V shed 6 bases and J shed 11 bases, with 25 bases lying between them. The length of the CDR3 is 15 residues. The germline V gene has CDR1 MNHNS and CDR2 SASEGT. The CDR3: CASSSDGPGRGGYTF. DNA for the CDR3: TGTGCCAGCAGCTCCGACGGACCGGGAAGAGGCGGTTACACCTTC.

This clonotype has at least ten counts. The chain uses TRBV2 and TRBJ2-2; TRBD2 matches at 9 bases. Germline V gene sequence: CDR1 SNHLY, CDR2 FYNNEI. After removal of 6 bases from V and 4 bases from J, the junction contained 6 bases not matched to a gene. The CDR3 consists of 15 residues. CDR3 protein: CASRAGGPGTGELFF. CDR3 bases: TGTGCCAGCAGGGCGGGAGGGCCGGGCACCGGGGAGCTGTTTTTT.

Concerning this clonotype: A much larger clone lies a single base off, so this may be a read error. The chain has TRBV6-5 and TRBJ2-2; tentatively, D is TRBD2 (6 bases). The CDR3 extends over 14 amino acids. Germline loops: CDR1 MNHEY, CDR2 SVGAGI. Here the CDR3 reads CASSYIGEVGELCF. The CDR3 bases are TGTGCCAGCAGTTACATCGGGGAGGTCGGGGAGCTGTGTTTT.

This clonotype was recorded at least ten times. V gene TRBV2 combines with J gene TRBJ2-3; D is tentatively TRBD1 or TRBD2 (5 bases each). There are 14 residues in the CDR3. Germline CDR1 SNHLY, CDR2 FYNNEI. Trimming stripped 6 bases from V and 1 base from J, with 11 bases between. The chain's CDR3 is CASSGTERTDTQYF. The CDR3 DNA sequence: TGTGCCAGCAGCGGGACGGAGCGCACAGATACGCAGTATTTT.

A word on this clonotype: A junction end diverges from the germline sequence, so it may reflect a read error. The chain uses TRBV15 and TRBJ2-4; weak D call: TRBD1 (6 bases). CDR3 length: 16 amino acids. Germline V gene lookup returns CDR1 LNHNV and CDR2 YYDKDF (reference sequence). CDR3: CATSRDRGQGLNIKYF. CDR3 sequence (DNA): TGTGCCACCAGCAGAGATCGAGGCCAGGGGTTAAACATTAAGTACTTC.

This clonotype has more than one count but fewer than ten. The chain joins TRBV10-3 to TRBJ1-5; tentative D call: TRBD1 (6 bases). The CDR3 contains 13 residues. The V and J ends lost 4 bases and 7 bases respectively, with 11 bases between them. Germline CDR1 and CDR2: ENHRY and SYGVKD. CDR3 nucleotides: TGTGCCATCAGTGGACAGGCGGACCAGCCCCAGCATTTT. Translated, it gives CAISGQADQPQHF.

The V and J genes are TRBV30 and TRBJ1-1; D gene unclear. V shed 1 base and J shed 6 bases, with 9 bases lying between them. Germline V gives CDR1 GTSNPN, CDR2 SVGIG (reference sequence). The CDR3 has 12 residues. The DNA of the CDR3 is TGTGCCTGGAGTGCAAAATTGCCTGAAGCTTTCTTT. It translates to CAWSAKLPEAFF.

This clonotype was recorded many times. This chain uses TRBV28 with TRBJ1-5; D perhaps matches TRBD1 (5 bases). CDR1 is MDHEN and CDR2 is SYDVKM in the germline V gene. Trimming pared 5 bases from V and 11 bases from J, leaving 16 bases between. The CDR3 runs to 13 residues. CDR3 nucleotides: TGTGCCAGCAGTCCCAGGGCCCTGAATTCCCAGCATTTT. This translates into CASSPRALNSQHF.

This chain links TRBV11-2 with TRBJ2-7, with 12 bases aligning to TRBD2. Germline-derived CDR1 and CDR2 are SGHAT and FQNNGV. The CDR3 runs 13 residues. Unmatched junction bases numbered 4, after V lost 7 bases and J lost 6 bases. The CDR3 sequence: CASTRTSGTEQYF. Written as DNA, the CDR3 is TGTGCCAGCACCAGGACTAGCGGGACCGAGCAGTACTTC.